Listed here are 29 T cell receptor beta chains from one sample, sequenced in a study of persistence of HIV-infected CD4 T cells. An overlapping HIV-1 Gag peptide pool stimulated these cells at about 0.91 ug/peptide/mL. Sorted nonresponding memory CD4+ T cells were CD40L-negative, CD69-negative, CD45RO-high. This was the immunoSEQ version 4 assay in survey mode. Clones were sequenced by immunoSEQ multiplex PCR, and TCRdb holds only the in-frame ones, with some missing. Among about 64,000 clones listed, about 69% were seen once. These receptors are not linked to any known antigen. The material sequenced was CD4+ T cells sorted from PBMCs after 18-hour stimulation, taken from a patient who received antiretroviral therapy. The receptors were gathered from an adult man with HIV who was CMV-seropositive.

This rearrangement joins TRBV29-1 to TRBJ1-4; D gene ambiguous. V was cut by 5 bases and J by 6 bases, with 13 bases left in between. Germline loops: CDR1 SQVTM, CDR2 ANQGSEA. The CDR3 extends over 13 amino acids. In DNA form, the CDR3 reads TGCAGCGTTTTGGGCCAAGCGGATGAAAAACTGTTTTTT. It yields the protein CSVLGQADEKLFF.

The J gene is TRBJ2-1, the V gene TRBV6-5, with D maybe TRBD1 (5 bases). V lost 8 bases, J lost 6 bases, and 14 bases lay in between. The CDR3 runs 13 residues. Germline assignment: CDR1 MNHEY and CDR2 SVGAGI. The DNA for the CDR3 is TGTGCCAGCGAGCGACAGTCCCGCAATGAGCAGTTCTTC. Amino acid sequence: CASERQSRNEQFF.

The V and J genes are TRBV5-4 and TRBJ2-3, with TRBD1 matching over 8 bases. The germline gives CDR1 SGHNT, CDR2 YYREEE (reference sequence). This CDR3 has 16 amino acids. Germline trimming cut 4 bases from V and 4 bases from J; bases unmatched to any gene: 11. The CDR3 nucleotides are TGTGCCAGCAGCCTTGGACAGGGTCGGTCCCCAGATACGCAGTATTTT. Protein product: CASSLGQGRSPDTQYF.

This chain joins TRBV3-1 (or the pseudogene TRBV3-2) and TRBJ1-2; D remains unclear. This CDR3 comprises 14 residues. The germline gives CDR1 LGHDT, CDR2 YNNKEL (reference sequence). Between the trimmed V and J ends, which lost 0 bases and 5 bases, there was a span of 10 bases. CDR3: CASSQDYNGYGYTF. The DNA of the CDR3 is TGTGCCAGCAGCCAAGATTACAACGGTTATGGCTACACCTTC.

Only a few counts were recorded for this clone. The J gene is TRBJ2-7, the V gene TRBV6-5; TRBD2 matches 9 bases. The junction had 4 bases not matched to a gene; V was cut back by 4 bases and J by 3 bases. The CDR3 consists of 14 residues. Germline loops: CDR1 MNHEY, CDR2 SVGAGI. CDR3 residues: CASSWTSDVYEQYF. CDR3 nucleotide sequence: TGTGCCAGCAGTTGGACTAGCGACGTCTACGAGCAGTACTTC.

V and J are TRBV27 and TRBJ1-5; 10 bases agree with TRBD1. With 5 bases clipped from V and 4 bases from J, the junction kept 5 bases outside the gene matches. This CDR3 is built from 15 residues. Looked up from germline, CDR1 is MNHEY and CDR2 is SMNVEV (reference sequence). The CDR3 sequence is CASSRDRGKNQPQHF. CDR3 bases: TGTGCCAGCAGTAGGGACAGGGGAAAAAATCAGCCCCAGCATTTT.

CDR3 in DNA: TGTGCCAGCAGCATGACGGGTAATGAGCAGTTCTTC. It encodes CASSMTGNEQFF. The chain combines TRBV11-2 with TRBJ2-1; D uncertain. V gave up 5 bases and J gave up 7 bases, with 9 bases separating them. Germline assignment: CDR1 SGHAT and CDR2 FQNNGV. The CDR3 length is 12 residues.

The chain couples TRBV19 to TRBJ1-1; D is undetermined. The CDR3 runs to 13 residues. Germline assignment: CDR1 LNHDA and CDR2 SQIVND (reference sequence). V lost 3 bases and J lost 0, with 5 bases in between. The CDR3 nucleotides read TGTGCCAGTAGTATCCAAGTGAACACTGAAGCTTTCTTT. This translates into CASSIQVNTEAFF.

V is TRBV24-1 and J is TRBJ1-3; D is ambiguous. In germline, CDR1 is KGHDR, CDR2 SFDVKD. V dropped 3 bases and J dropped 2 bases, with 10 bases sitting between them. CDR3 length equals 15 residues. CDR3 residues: CATSDPRAPGNTIYF. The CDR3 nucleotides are TGTGCCACCAGTGATCCAAGGGCGCCTGGAAACACCATATATTTT.

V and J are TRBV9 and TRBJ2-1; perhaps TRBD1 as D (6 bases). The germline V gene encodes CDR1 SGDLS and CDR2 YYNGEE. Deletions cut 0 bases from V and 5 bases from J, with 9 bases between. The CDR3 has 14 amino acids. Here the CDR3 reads CASSVAEGDNEQFF. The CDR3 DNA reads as TGTGCCAGCAGCGTAGCTGAGGGGGACAATGAGCAGTTCTTC. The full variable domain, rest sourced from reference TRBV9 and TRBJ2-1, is DSGVTQTPKHLITATGQRVTLRCSPRSGDLSVYWYQQSLDQGLQFLIQYYNGEERAKGNILERFSAQQFPDLHSELNLSSLELGDSALYFCASSVAEGDNEQFFGPGTRLTVL.

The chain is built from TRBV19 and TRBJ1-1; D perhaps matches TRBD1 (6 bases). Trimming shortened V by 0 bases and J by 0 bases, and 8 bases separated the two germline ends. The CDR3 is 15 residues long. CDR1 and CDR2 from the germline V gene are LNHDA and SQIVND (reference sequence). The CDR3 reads CASSIDRGMNTEAFF. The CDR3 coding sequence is TGTGCCAGTAGTATAGACAGGGGTATGAACACTGAAGCTTTCTTT. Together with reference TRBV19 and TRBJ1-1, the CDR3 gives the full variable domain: DGGITQSPKYLFRKEGQNVTLSCEQNLNHDAMYWYRQDPGQGLRLIYYSQIVNDFQKGDIAEGYSVSREKKESFPLTVTSAQKNPTAFYLCASSIDRGMNTEAFFGQGTRLTVV.

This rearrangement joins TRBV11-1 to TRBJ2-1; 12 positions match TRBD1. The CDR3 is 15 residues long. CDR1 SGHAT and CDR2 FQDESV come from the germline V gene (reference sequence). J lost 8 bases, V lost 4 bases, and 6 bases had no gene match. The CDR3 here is CASSSGTGGADEQFF. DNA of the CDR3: TGTGCCAGCAGCTCAGGGACAGGGGGCGCGGATGAGCAGTTCTTC.

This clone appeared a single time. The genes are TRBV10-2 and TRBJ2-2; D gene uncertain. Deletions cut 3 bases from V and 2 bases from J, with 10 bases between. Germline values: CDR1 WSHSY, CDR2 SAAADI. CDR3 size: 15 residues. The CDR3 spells CASSDRAQNTGELFF. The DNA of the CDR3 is TGCGCCAGCAGTGACAGAGCTCAAAACACCGGGGAGCTGTTTTTT.

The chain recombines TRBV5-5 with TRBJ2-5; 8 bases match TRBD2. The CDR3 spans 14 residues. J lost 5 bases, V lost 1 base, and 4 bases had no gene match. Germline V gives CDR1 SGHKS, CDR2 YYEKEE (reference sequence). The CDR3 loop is CASSLSPGGETQYF. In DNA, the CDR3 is TGTGCCAGCAGCTTGAGCCCGGGAGGGGAGACCCAGTACTTC.

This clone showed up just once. CDR3 sequence: CASSVGGTGANVLTF. The CDR3 nucleotides read TGTGCCAGTAGTGTCGGGGGGACTGGGGCCAACGTCCTGACTTTC. The J gene is TRBJ2-6, the V gene TRBV19; TRBD2 matches 7 bases. The CDR3 contains 15 residues. Trimming removed 5 bases from V and 2 bases from J; junction bases left unmatched: 3. Germline V gene sequence: CDR1 LNHDA, CDR2 SQIVND (reference sequence).

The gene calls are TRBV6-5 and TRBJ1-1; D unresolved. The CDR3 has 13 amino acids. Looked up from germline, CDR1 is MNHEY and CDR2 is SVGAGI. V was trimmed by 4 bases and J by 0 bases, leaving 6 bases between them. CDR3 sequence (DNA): TGTGCCAGCAGTTCACGATTGAACACTGAAGCTTTCTTT. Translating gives CASSSRLNTEAFF.

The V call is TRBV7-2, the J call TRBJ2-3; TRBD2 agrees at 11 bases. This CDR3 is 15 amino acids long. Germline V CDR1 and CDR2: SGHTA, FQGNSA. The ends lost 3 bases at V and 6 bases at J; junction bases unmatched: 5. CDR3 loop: CASSFTSGGRDTQYF. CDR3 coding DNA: TGTGCCAGCAGCTTCACTAGCGGGGGCCGCGATACGCAGTATTTT.

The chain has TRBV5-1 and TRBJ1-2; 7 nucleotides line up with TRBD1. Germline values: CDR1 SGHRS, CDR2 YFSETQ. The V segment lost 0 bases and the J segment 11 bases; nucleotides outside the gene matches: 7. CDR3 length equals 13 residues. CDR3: CASSLGGGQLYTF. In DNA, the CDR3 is TGCGCCAGCAGCTTGGGTGGGGGACAGCTTTACACCTTC. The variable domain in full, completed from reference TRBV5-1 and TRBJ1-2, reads KAGVTQTPRYLIKTRGQQVTLSCSPISGHRSVSWYQQTPGQGLQFLFEYFSETQRNKGNFPGRFSGRQFSNSRSEMNVSTLELGDSALYLCASSLGGGQLYTFGSGTRLTVV.

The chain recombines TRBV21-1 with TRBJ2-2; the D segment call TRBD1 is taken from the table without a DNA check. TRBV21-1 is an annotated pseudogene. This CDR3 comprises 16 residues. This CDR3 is CASGRGDREKTGELFF. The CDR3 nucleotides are TGTGCCAGCGGACGGGGGGACAGGGAGAAGACCGGGGAGCTGTTTTTT.

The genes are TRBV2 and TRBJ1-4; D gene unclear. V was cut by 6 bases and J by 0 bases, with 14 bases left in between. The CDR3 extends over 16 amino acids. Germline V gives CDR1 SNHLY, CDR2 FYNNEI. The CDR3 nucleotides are TGTGCCAGCAGAAGTGGACGGGAGTCAACTAATGAAAAACTGTTTTTT. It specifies CASRSGRESTNEKLFF.

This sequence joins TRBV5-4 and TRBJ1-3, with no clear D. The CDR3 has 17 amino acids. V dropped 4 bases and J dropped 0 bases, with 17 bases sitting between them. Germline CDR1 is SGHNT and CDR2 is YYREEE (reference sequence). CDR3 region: CASSPGLGRASGNTIYF. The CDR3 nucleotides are TGTGCCAGCAGCCCGGGTTTGGGCAGAGCCTCTGGAAACACCATATATTTT.

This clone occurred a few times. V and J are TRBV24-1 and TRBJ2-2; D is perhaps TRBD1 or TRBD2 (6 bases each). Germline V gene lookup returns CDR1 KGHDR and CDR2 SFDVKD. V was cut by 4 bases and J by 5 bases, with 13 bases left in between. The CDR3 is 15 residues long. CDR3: CATSEGGTRTGELFF. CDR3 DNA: TGTGCCACCAGTGAAGGGGGGACGAGGACCGGGGAGCTGTTTTTT.

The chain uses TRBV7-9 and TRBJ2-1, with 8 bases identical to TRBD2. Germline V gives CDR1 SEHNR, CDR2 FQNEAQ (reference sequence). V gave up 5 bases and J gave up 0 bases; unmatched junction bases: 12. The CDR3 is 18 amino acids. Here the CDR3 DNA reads TGTGCCAGCAGCCAATTACGACTAGCGTCTAACTCCTACAATGAGCAGTTCTTC. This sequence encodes CASSQLRLASNSYNEQFF.

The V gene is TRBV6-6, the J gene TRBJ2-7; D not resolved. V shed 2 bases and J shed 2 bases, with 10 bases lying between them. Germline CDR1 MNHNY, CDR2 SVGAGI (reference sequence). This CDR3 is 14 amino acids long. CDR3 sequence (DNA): TGTGCCAGCAGTTACGGTGGCGAAACCTACGAGCAGTACTTC. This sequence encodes CASSYGGETYEQYF.

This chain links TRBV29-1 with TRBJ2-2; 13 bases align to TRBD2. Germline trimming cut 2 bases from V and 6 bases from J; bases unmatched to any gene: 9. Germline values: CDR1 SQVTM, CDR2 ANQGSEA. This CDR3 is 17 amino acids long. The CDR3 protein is CSVEPPGLAGWAGELFF. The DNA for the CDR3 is TGCAGCGTTGAACCCCCGGGACTAGCGGGATGGGCCGGGGAGCTGTTTTTT.

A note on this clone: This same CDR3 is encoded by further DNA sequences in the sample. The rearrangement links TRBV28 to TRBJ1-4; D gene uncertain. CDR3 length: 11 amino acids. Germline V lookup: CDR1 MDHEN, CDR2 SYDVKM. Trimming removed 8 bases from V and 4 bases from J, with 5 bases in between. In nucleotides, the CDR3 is TGTGCCAGCGGGGTTAATGAAAAACTGTTTTTT. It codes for CASGVNEKLFF.

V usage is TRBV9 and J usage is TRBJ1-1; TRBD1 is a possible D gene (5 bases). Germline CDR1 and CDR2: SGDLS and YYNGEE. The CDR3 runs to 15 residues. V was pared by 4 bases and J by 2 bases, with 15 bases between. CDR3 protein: CASSTSLRDNTEAFF. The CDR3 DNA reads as TGTGCCAGCAGCACCTCACTTCGGGACAACACTGAAGCTTTCTTT.

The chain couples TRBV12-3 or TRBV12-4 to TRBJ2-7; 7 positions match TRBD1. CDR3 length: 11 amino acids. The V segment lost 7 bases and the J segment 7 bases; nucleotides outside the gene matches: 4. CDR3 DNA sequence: TGTGCCAGCAACCTGGACAGGGAGCAGTACTTC. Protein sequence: CASNLDREQYF.

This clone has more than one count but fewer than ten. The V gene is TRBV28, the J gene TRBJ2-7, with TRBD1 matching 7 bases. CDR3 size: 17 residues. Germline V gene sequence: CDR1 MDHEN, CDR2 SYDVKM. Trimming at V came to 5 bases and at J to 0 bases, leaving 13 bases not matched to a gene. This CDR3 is CASSDLLQGLGSYEQYF. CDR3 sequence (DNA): TGTGCCAGCAGTGACTTGCTACAGGGGTTGGGCTCCTACGAGCAGTACTTC.